This T cell receptor beta chain stems from a study of T-cell memory formation after mild COVID-19 (TCRdb year 2021). Looking at the study overall: TCR sequence clusters from the two donors were found to be largely donor specific. Longitudinal TCRalpha and TCRbeta repertoire sequencing tracked T-cell clones expanding and contracting after mild COVID-19 in a couple of donors. Two young, previously healthy adult volunteers, one female and one male, were included in the cohort. Overall study results and their limits: Some responding clones were detected in pre-infection memory, suggesting pre-existing cross-reactive memory T cells joined the SARS-CoV-2 response. The second-wave clones that peaked on day 37 were not confirmed to be SARS-CoV-2 specific. Contracting CD4+ clones were found mainly in CM and EM memory subsets, while CD8+ clones were enriched in EMRA. Only a couple of mild cases were covered by the study, and larger cohorts that include severe cases with pre-infection samples were considered necessary. Clones contracting from day 15 to 85 had balanced CD4/CD8 phenotypes, while a second wave expanding from day 15 to 37 was biased towards CD4+.

This clonotype was observed a handful of times. Its cognate antigen has yet to be identified. No base quality values were provided; no much bigger clone lies one nucleotide off. TCRdb names Illumina NovaSeq 6000 as the instrument used. Using 5'RACE with constant-segment primers, TCRalpha and TCRbeta cDNA libraries were constructed, with sample barcodes and unique molecular identifiers added in the process. RNA was extracted from every sample with Trizol reagent. Library amplification was performed in two PCR steps, and a second sample barcode and Illumina TruSeq adapters were introduced in the second step. Sequencing of libraries was performed on an Illumina NovaSeq with 2 x 150 bp paired-end reads. Per the original workflow: With migec v1.2.7, reads were demultiplexed and then collapsed into UMI-guided consensus sequences. Using mixcr v2.1.11, the UMI consensuses were aligned to TRA and TRB V and J templates and assembled into clonotypes. A clonotype was counted as expanded or contracted only if both edgeR and NoisET called the change significant, with noise models trained on biological replicates. For edgeR calls, the cutoffs were a false discovery rate-adjusted p below 0.01 and a log2 fold-change threshold of 1. PCA with hierarchical clustering of max-normalized trajectories of the 1000 most abundant clonotypes was used as exploratory dynamics analysis. The CD4 or CD8 phenotype of responding clones was assigned using the separately sequenced CD4+ and CD8+ repertoires. TCRdb trimmed public reads at Q25 via fastp, called clones via MiXCR and kept in-frame beta chains. When rows share a CDR3 protein, they turn into one entry using the most common DNA and genes. TCRdb, not the original authors, processed these V and J calls. The sample table holds roughly 400,000 distinct CDR3 sequences, of which around 17% were seen once. The top ten constitute about 22% of the sample.

Ficoll-Paque density gradient centrifugation was the method used to isolate PBMCs. Reading from cysteine to phenylalanine, the CDR3 counts 14 amino acids. Only the CDR3 DNA is retained, 42 bases long and in frame from the first base. CDR1 and CDR2 (MDHEN, SYDVKM) derive from the germline V gene. V was cut back by 8 bases and J by 4 bases, leaving a gap of 15 bases between them. The origin of this receptor is a man aged 18 to 29 who had mild COVID-19 (a few samples of this study predate the infection). The sample titles of this study are shuffled in the database, so cell type and time point are left out; the donor was told from shared clones. The chain is made from TRBV28 and TRBJ1-3; the D region possibly corresponds to TRBD1 (5 bases align). The sequenced sample was PBMCs or a T cell subset sorted from them (not recorded which). At the DNA level, the sequence is TGTGCCAGCGGACTGGGAGGGGACGGAAACACCATATATTTT. The resulting protein is CASGLGGDGNTIYF.